This T cell receptor (beta chain) emerged from a study of identical twins. MiXCR was run by TCRdb on the 5' RACE reads, yielding one entry per CDR3 protein. The data contain 400,000 to 600,000 distinct CDR3 sequences, about 22% of them singletons. The trim removed 3 bases at V and 1 base at J, leaving 7 bases unmatched. The CDR3 loop spans 16 amino acids. Germline assignment: CDR1 SGDLS and CDR2 YYNGEE. The study, taken as a whole, reports: Alpha sequences out of frame and shared by twins had excess low generation probability. Insertions ran lower in abundant cord blood beta clonotypes, though not in memory repertoires.

Of note for this clonotype: Its antigen is currently unknown.

The same specimen was also included in a second study, on yellow fever vaccine responses in identical twins.

The rearrangement joins TRBV9 to TRBJ2-4; TRBD2 agrees at 7 bases. The source material was CD4+ T cells sorted from blood. The sequence came from a woman between 18 and 29 years old in good health. The CDR3 is CASSAGEGPAKNIQYF. CDR3 DNA sequence: TGTGCCAGCAGCGCGGGGGAGGGACCCGCCAAAAACATTCAGTACTTC.